This T cell receptor beta chain originates from a study of blood T cell repertoires in COVID-19. Across the study: The study drew acute and convalescent COVID-19 samples from the United States, Italy and Spain. PBMCs, B-cell-depleted T cells, or T cells were the source of the cDNA or gDNA that made up the material.

Original processing methods: Reference gene primers were amplified, and this amplification served to estimate nucleated cell counts. TCRdb's table, derived via immunoSEQ multiplex PCR, lists solely in-frame clones and lacks some. For V, J and clone size, that table is used; D and trimming come from the DNA. This sample has approximately 70,000 clones, with approximately 88% found just once. The sequenced material came from peripheral blood. This receptor was obtained from a man at least 80 years old with active or convalescent COVID-19.

CDR3 protein: CASSMWQGHGYTF. For the CDR3, the DNA is TGTGCCAGCAGCATGTGGCAGGGGCATGGCTACACCTTC. J is TRBJ1-2 and V is TRBV2, with D possibly matching TRBD1 (6 bases). Germline loops: CDR1 SNHLY, CDR2 FYNNEI. Trimming took off 6 bases at V and 6 bases at J, with 14 bases between the two ends. The CDR3 has 13 residues.